The 16 T cell receptor beta chains below all came from one sample that was sequenced in a study of identical twins. MiXCR was run by TCRdb on the 5' RACE reads, yielding one entry per CDR3 protein. The sample includes about 810,000 distinct CDR3 sequences, over 9% seen only once; the top ten take under 2%. The sample was also reused in another study, on yellow fever vaccine responses in identical twins.

Sequencing input: PBMCs. These receptors were obtained from a woman between 18 and 30 years old in good health.

The chain combines TRBV12-2 with TRBJ2-1; TRBD1 reflects the table's D call only, with no check against the DNA. TRBV12-2 is reported as a pseudogene. The CDR3 is 16 residues long. The DNA for the CDR3 is TGTGCAAGTCTCCTCCCGGACAGGGGTCCCTACAATGAGCAGTTCTTC. It encodes CASLLPDRGPYNEQFF.

In its sample, this clonotype was seen a few times. The chain uses TRBV28 and TRBJ2-1; TRBD2 aligns across 9 bases. CDR1 and CDR2 (germline): MDHEN, SYDVKM. Trimming cost V 6 bases and J 4 bases; bases outside gene matches: 10. This CDR3 has 16 residues. The CDR3 spells CASRPPGLALYNEQFF. The CDR3 region has the DNA TGTGCCAGCAGGCCCCCGGGACTAGCCCTTTACAATGAGCAGTTCTTC.

The V gene is TRBV5-1, the J gene TRBJ2-2; possibly TRBD1 for D (5 bases). V shed 7 bases and J shed 7 bases, with 14 bases lying between them. The CDR3 loop spans 13 amino acids. Germline CDR1 and CDR2: SGHRS and YFSETQ. The CDR3 DNA is TGCGCCAGCGAACCAGGGTCGGGCGGGGAGCTGTTTTTT. It encodes CASEPGSGGELFF.

This sequence joins TRBV13 and TRBJ2-3, with 12 bases identical to TRBD2. The germline CDR1 and CDR2 sequences are PRHDT and FYEKMQ (reference sequence). The V segment lost 0 bases and the J segment 0 bases; nucleotides outside the gene matches: 1. The CDR3 has 17 residues. The CDR3 protein is CASSLGTSGGSTDTQYF. The CDR3, as DNA: TGTGCCAGCAGCTTAGGGACTAGCGGGGGCAGCACAGATACGCAGTATTTT.

This clonotype has a handful of counts. The J gene is TRBJ2-7, the V gene TRBV5-1, with D possibly TRBD2 on 5 matching bases. The V gene lost 2 bases and the J gene lost 1 base, with 10 bases spanning the gap. Germline V lookup: CDR1 SGHRS, CDR2 YFSETQ. CDR3 length equals 14 residues. CDR3 in DNA: TGCGCCAGCAGCTTAATGACGGGATCCTACGAGCAGTACGTC. It specifies CASSLMTGSYEQYV.

The chain joins TRBV4-1 to TRBJ2-1; D call uncertain. The V gene's germline CDR1 is MGHRA and CDR2 YSYEKL. This CDR3 has 15 amino acids. Between the trimmed V and J ends, which lost 1 base and 9 bases, there was a span of 16 bases. The CDR3 loop is CASSQGWFRTSEQFF. The CDR3 DNA is TGCGCCAGCAGCCAAGGGTGGTTTCGGACGAGTGAGCAGTTCTTC.

The chain couples TRBV15 to TRBJ2-7, with 10 bases identical to TRBD2. Unmatched junction bases numbered 14, after V lost 0 bases and J lost 3 bases. The CDR3 length is 19 residues. CDR1 is LNHNV, CDR2 YYDKDF, per germline (reference sequence). CDR3 sequence reads: CATSRDAASGGPGDYEQYV. As DNA, the CDR3 is TGTGCCACCAGCAGAGATGCGGCTAGCGGGGGTCCCGGGGACTACGAGCAGTACGTC.

The genes are TRBV3-1 and TRBJ1-1, with D uncertain. Germline CDR1 reads LGHDT; CDR2 reads YNNKEL (reference sequence). CDR3 length: 15 residues. V lost 3 bases to trimming and J lost 6 bases, with 17 bases between them. The chain's CDR3 is CASSHSPGSYAEAFF. DNA of the CDR3: TGTGCCAGCAGCCACTCCCCCGGCAGTTACGCTGAAGCTTTCTTT.

This sequence joins TRBV20-1 and TRBJ2-5, with D possibly matching TRBD2 (7 bases). The length of the CDR3 is 14 residues. V gave up 5 bases and J gave up 4 bases, with 17 bases separating them. CDR1 and CDR2 (germline): DFQATT, SNEGSKA (reference sequence). The CDR3 region is CSARGGAHGETQYF. As DNA, the CDR3 is TGCAGTGCTCGAGGGGGGGCGCACGGAGAGACCCAGTACTTC.

The V gene is TRBV29-1, the J gene TRBJ2-5; tentatively, D is TRBD1 or TRBD2 (5 bases each). The CDR3 extends over 14 amino acids. Trimming removed 2 bases at V and 2 bases at J, with 12 bases between. CDR1 SQVTM and CDR2 ANQGSEA come from the germline V gene. The CDR3 reads CSVESLAGQETQYF. DNA for the CDR3: TGCAGCGTTGAATCCCTAGCAGGGCAAGAGACCCAGTACTTC.

This chain uses TRBV24-1 with TRBJ2-3; 11 bases match TRBD2. The CDR3 contains 17 residues. In germline, CDR1 is KGHDR, CDR2 SFDVKD. Losses at the gene ends were 2 bases for V and 4 bases for J; bases not matched to a gene: 7. The CDR3 reads CATSDSLTSGRSDTQYF. The DNA for the CDR3 is TGTGCCACCAGTGATTCCCTTACTAGCGGGAGATCAGATACGCAGTATTTT.

This clonotype was detected only a few times. The V and J genes are TRBV12-3 or TRBV12-4 and TRBJ2-3, with unresolved D. The CDR3 consists of 18 residues. V lost 2 bases and J 2 bases, leaving 20 bases between the germline ends. For the CDR3, the DNA is TGTGCCAGCAGTTTAATTAGAAGGGCCGATATGTTCACAGATACGCAGTATTTT. Translation gives CASSLIRRADMFTDTQYF.

There are a few counts of this clonotype. The CDR3 DNA follows: TGTGCCAGCAGCTTACCCAGGTCTACCGGGGAGCTGTTTTTT. Translation gives CASSLPRSTGELFF. The J gene is TRBJ2-2, the V gene TRBV7-9; D is undetermined. Deletions cut 2 bases from V and 5 bases from J, with 9 bases between. This CDR3 has 14 amino acids. From germline, CDR1 is SEHNR and CDR2 FQNEAQ (reference sequence).

The sample holds a few counts of this clonotype. The chain has TRBV19 and TRBJ2-7; no firm D call. Germline CDR1 LNHDA, CDR2 SQIVND (reference sequence). V lost 7 bases and J lost 2, with 12 bases in between. The CDR3 has 13 residues. The CDR3 here is CASTGKGTYEQYF. The CDR3, as DNA: TGTGCCAGTACTGGAAAAGGGACCTACGAGCAGTACTTC.

The sample holds a few counts of this clonotype. The rearrangement links TRBV28 to TRBJ2-7; 13 positions agree with TRBD2. The CDR3 spans 20 residues. Per the germline V gene, CDR1 is MDHEN and CDR2 is SYDVKM. V trimming: 4 bases; J trimming: 3 bases; junction bases outside the gene matches: 18. DNA for the CDR3: TGTGCCAGCAGTTCCCCCCGAAGGGGGACTAGCGGGAAGGGGATCTACGAGCAGTACGTC. It codes for CASSSPRRGTSGKGIYEQYV.

The table lists this clonotype with a few counts. This rearrangement joins TRBV5-1 to TRBJ2-2; tentatively, D is TRBD1 (5 bases). CDR1 is SGHRS and CDR2 is YFSETQ in the germline V gene. The CDR3 is made up of 14 amino acids. Trimming pared 5 bases from V and 3 bases from J, leaving 11 bases between. For the CDR3, the DNA is TGCGCCAGCAGTAAATCGACAGACACCGGGGAGCTGTTTTTT. It translates to CASSKSTDTGELFF.